The present T cell receptor beta chain was sequenced within a study of T cells in Graves' hyperthyroidism and ophthalmopathy. Amplification yielded TCR beta CDR3 regions, with RNA transcripts as the source. TCR CDR3 underwent first-round RT-PCR with the HTBI primer set. TCRdb used MiXCR to reprocess the multiplex PCR reads, holding one entry per CDR3 protein. Here the sample spans some 720,000 distinct CDR3 sequences, less than 20% being singletons. In germline, CDR1 is SGHVS, CDR2 FQNEAQ. The CDR3 loop spans 20 amino acids. V gave up 2 bases and J gave up 0 bases, with 20 bases separating them. The definition of stable Graves' hyperthyroidism was no ophthalmopathy progression within 18 months. In making diagnoses, clinical symptoms, serum thyroxine and TRAb, thyroid ultrasound and orbital computed tomography were all used.

The rearrangement joins TRBV7-8 to TRBJ2-6; tentatively, D is TRBD2 (7 bases). This receptor was identified in a man younger than 30 with Graves' hyperthyroidism. The source material was blood. The CDR3 DNA sequence: TGTGCCAGCAGCTTATATGGGGGGGCTGCGACAGGCTCTGGGGCCAACGTCCTGACTTTC. It specifies CASSLYGGAATGSGANVLTF.